The 24 T cell receptor beta chains presented below share a single source sample, sequenced in a study of graft-versus-host responses after intestinal transplantation. No antigen has been assigned to these receptors. Sequencing was performed with immunoSEQ multiplex PCR; in TCRdb, only in-frame clones are kept and a portion is missing. The data contain over 55,000 clones, 90% of them singletons. Sequences were derived from unstimulated CD8+ T cells sorted from spleen or lymph node cells, sampled before intestinal transplant. The receptors derive from a human donor who received an intestinal transplant.

The chain links TRBV7-2 to TRBJ2-3; TRBD2 aligns across 7 bases. The length of the CDR3 is 14 residues. J was trimmed by 3 bases and V by 1 base; bases with no gene match: 1. Germline CDR1 SGHTA, CDR2 FQGNSA. The CDR3 region is CASSLVRGTDTQYF. The CDR3 region has the DNA TGTGCCAGCAGCTTAGTGCGGGGGACAGATACGCAGTATTTT. The full variable domain, with the rest looked up from reference TRBV7-2 and TRBJ2-3, is GAGVSQSPSNKVTEKGKDVELRCDPISGHTALYWYRQSLGQGLEFLIYFQGNSAPDKSGLPSDRFSAERTGGSVSTLTIQRTQQEDSAVYLCASSLVRGTDTQYFGPGTRLTVL.

The CDR3 nucleotides are TGTGCCAGCAGCTTCGCGGGGGGAACCTACGAGCAGTACTTC. Its protein is CASSFAGGTYEQYF. The chain joins TRBV7-2 to TRBJ2-7, with TRBD2 matching 8 bases. J was trimmed by 2 bases and V by 3 bases; bases with no gene match: 3. CDR1 is SGHTA and CDR2 is FQGNSA in the germline V gene. The CDR3 has 14 amino acids.

The chain joins TRBV19 to TRBJ2-4; 13 bases are a match to TRBD2. Germline CDR1 is LNHDA and CDR2 is SQIVND (reference sequence). The CDR3 consists of 19 residues. The ends lost 1 base at V and 0 bases at J; junction bases unmatched: 6. The CDR3 DNA sequence: TGTGCCAGTAGTATAGGTCGACTAGCGGGGGGAGTAGCCAAAAACATTCAGTACTTC. As protein: CASSIGRLAGGVAKNIQYF.

The CDR3 nucleotides are TGTGCCAGACCGGGACAGGGTAAATCTGTTTCCACTGAAGCTTTCTTT. This translates into CARPGQGKSVSTEAFF. The chain is built from TRBV7-2 and TRBJ1-1; 9 bases agree with TRBD1. Germline V gene sequence: CDR1 SGHTA, CDR2 FQGNSA. J gave up 4 bases and V 9 bases, and 15 bases lay outside the gene matches. The CDR3 runs to 16 residues.

This clone was recorded only once. J is TRBJ2-3 and V is TRBV15; 9 bases line up with TRBD2. This CDR3 region has 16 residues. The J segment lost 2 bases and the V segment lost 0 bases, leaving 3 bases of the junction unmatched. Germline V gene data show CDR1 as LNHNV and CDR2 as YYDKDF (reference sequence). Here the CDR3 DNA reads TGTGCCACCAGCAGAGAGGAGCGGGGGGCCACAGATACGCAGTATTTT. As protein: CATSREERGATDTQYF.

The J gene is TRBJ1-4, the V gene TRBV27; D might be TRBD1 (5 bases). CDR3 length equals 13 residues. Germline V gene data show CDR1 as MNHEY and CDR2 as SMNVEV (reference sequence). V gave up 3 bases and J gave up 3 bases, with 5 bases separating them. The CDR3 spells CASSLTANEKLFF. CDR3 DNA sequence: TGTGCCAGCAGTTTGACAGCTAATGAAAAACTGTTTTTT.

The V and J genes are TRBV19 and TRBJ1-5; the match to TRBD1 covers 10 bases. J lost 0 bases, V lost 5 bases, and 22 bases had no gene match. Germline values: CDR1 LNHDA, CDR2 SQIVND (reference sequence). The CDR3 has 22 amino acids. The CDR3 DNA reads as TGTGCCAGTAGTCCACCATTGGGACAGGGGATTTTAGTCTGGAGTAGCAATCAGCCCCAGCATTTT. Its protein product is CASSPPLGQGILVWSSNQPQHF.

On this clone: Additional DNA sequences in this sample encode the identical CDR3. The chain is built from TRBV9 and TRBJ2-5; possible D gene TRBD1, 6 bases. Trimming removed 4 bases at V and 2 bases at J, with 12 bases between. Germline loops: CDR1 SGDLS, CDR2 YYNGEE. This CDR3 has 14 amino acids. CDR3: CASSPPGQQETQYF. In DNA form, the CDR3 reads TGTGCCAGCAGCCCACCGGGACAACAAGAGACCCAGTACTTC. Full variable domain (rest looked up from reference TRBV9 and TRBJ2-5): DSGVTQTPKHLITATGQRVTLRCSPRSGDLSVYWYQQSLDQGLQFLIQYYNGEERAKGNILERFSAQQFPDLHSELNLSSLELGDSALYFCASSPPGQQETQYFGPGTRLLVL.

The J gene is TRBJ2-5, the V gene TRBV11-2, with 9 bases fitting TRBD1. V was pared by 5 bases and J by 3 bases, with 7 bases of the junction left unmatched. CDR1 and CDR2 from the germline V gene are SGHAT and FQNNGV. This CDR3 spans 15 amino acids. The CDR3 nucleotides are TGTGCCAGCAGCCCACCACGGACAGGGGAAGAGACCCAGTACTTC. It is translated as CASSPPRTGEETQYF.

V gene TRBV28 combines with J gene TRBJ1-6; TRBD1 is a possible D gene (6 bases). The CDR3 has 14 residues. Trimming removed 8 bases from V and 10 bases from J, with 18 bases in between. Germline loops: CDR1 MDHEN, CDR2 SYDVKM. The CDR3 region is CASAPTGLGSPLHF. The CDR3 DNA sequence: TGTGCCAGCGCCCCCACAGGGTTAGGGTCACCCCTCCACTTT.

This clone was picked up one time. The chain joins TRBV4-1 to TRBJ2-7, with 7 bases that match TRBD2. V lost 1 base and J lost 12; bases outside the gene matches: 6. Germline V gives CDR1 MGHRA, CDR2 YSYEKL. The CDR3 totals 12 residues. CDR3 nucleotide sequence: TGCGCCAGCAGCCAAGTGGGAGGGGAGGTGTACTTC. Translating it yields CASSQVGGEVYF.

This clone was picked up one time. This sequence joins TRBV11-2 and TRBJ1-2; 8 bases fit TRBD1. The length of the CDR3 is 15 residues. Per the germline V gene, CDR1 is SGHAT and CDR2 is FQNNGV. J lost 8 bases, V lost 2 bases, and 10 bases had no gene match. The DNA for the CDR3 is TGTGCCAGCAGCTTAACTCCCCAGGGGGCGAAGGGCTACACCTTC. Translation gives CASSLTPQGAKGYTF.

Worth noting for this clone: One end of the junction is discordant with germline, which a read error may explain. The chain is built from TRBV11-2 and TRBJ2-7; the match to TRBD1 covers 7 bases. Germline CDR1 SGHAT, CDR2 FQNNGV. This CDR3 comprises 14 residues. The CDR3 protein is CASSEPGQTYVQYF. CDR3 nucleotides: TGTGCCAGCAGCGAACCGGGACAGACCTACGTGCAGTACTTC.

The gene calls are TRBV6-5 and TRBJ1-2; D gene uncertain. CDR3 length equals 14 residues. Germline CDR1 reads MNHEY; CDR2 reads SVGAGI. Between the trimmed V and J ends, which lost 5 bases and 2 bases, there was a span of 12 bases. CDR3 loop: CASSGRQTNYGYTF. The CDR3 DNA reads as TGTGCCAGCAGTGGGAGGCAGACCAACTATGGCTACACCTTC.

This rearrangement joins TRBV4-1 to TRBJ2-5; D call uncertain. Germline loops: CDR1 MGHRA, CDR2 YSYEKL. Trimming cost V 0 bases and J 1 base, with 9 bases left between them. The CDR3 contains 15 residues. For the CDR3, the DNA is TGCGCCAGCAGCCAAGAATGGAGCGTCCAAGAGACCCAGTACTTC. This translates into CASSQEWSVQETQYF.

The chain joins TRBV11-2 to TRBJ2-2; a possible D gene is TRBD1 (5 bases). This CDR3 spans 15 amino acids. V lost 1 base and J lost 0, with 6 bases in between. Germline CDR1 is SGHAT and CDR2 is FQNNGV. Written as DNA, the CDR3 is TGTGCCAGCAGCTTAGGGACAACGAACACCGGGGAGCTGTTTTTT. The encoded protein is CASSLGTTNTGELFF.

This clone appeared a single time. The chain combines TRBV4-2 with TRBJ1-4, with TRBD1 identical over 7 bases. The CDR3 totals 14 residues. V lost 2 bases to trimming and J lost 8 bases; unmatched junction nucleotides: 5. The germline gives CDR1 LGHNA, CDR2 YNFKEQ. The CDR3 coding sequence is TGTGCCAGCAGCCAACGCAGGGGGGACGAAAAACTGTTTTTT. It codes for CASSQRRGDEKLFF.

J is TRBJ1-2 and V is TRBV2; 7 bases are shared with TRBD1. The CDR3 has 14 residues. Germline V gene lookup returns CDR1 SNHLY and CDR2 FYNNEI. V shed 2 bases, J shed 8 bases, and the junction held 8 bases outside the gene matches. The CDR3 region is CASSELGQGVGYTF. For the CDR3, the DNA is TGTGCCAGCAGTGAATTGGGGCAGGGGGTCGGCTACACCTTC.

This sequence joins TRBV18 and TRBJ2-7; 9 positions match TRBD1. This CDR3 has 14 residues. CDR1 is KGHSH, CDR2 LQKENI, per germline. V lost 3 bases and J lost 5; bases outside the gene matches: 5. The CDR3 DNA is TGTGCCAGCTCACCGGGACAGGGACATGACGAGCAGTACTTC. This sequence encodes CASSPGQGHDEQYF.

The chain couples TRBV7-3 to TRBJ2-3; 9 nucleotides agree with TRBD2. V was pared by 5 bases and J by 5 bases, with 8 bases of the junction left unmatched. CDR1 and CDR2 (germline): SGHTA, FQGTGA. The CDR3 consists of 15 residues. The CDR3 loop is CASSTGTSSRDTQYF. The CDR3 bases are TGTGCCAGCAGCACCGGGACTAGCTCCCGAGATACGCAGTATTTT.

The chain couples TRBV27 to TRBJ1-5, with 8 bases identical to TRBD1. The CDR3 is made up of 14 amino acids. J gave up 6 bases and V 6 bases, and 7 bases lay outside the gene matches. CDR1 is MNHEY and CDR2 is SMNVEV in the germline V gene (reference sequence). CDR3 loop: CASSTGGPGQPQHF. CDR3 DNA: TGTGCCAGCAGCACAGGGGGGCCAGGTCAGCCCCAGCATTTT.

CDR3 coding DNA: TGTGCCAGCAGTGGACATAGGGGGAGCACTGAAGCTTTCTTT. Residues: CASSGHRGSTEAFF. The V and J genes are TRBV6-6 and TRBJ1-1; possibly TRBD1 for D (6 bases). Germline V gene sequence: CDR1 MNHNY, CDR2 SVGAGI (reference sequence). The CDR3 runs to 14 residues. Trimming cost V 5 bases and J 4 bases, with 14 bases left between them.

The rearrangement uses TRBV10-2 and TRBJ2-7; 7 bases fit TRBD1. CDR3 length: 16 residues. Trimming cost V 6 bases and J 3 bases; bases outside gene matches: 14. The germline gives CDR1 WSHSY, CDR2 SAAADI. This chain's CDR3 is CASRPIPGTDVYEQYF. CDR3 coding DNA: TGCGCCAGCAGGCCCATCCCCGGGACAGATGTCTACGAGCAGTACTTC.

V is TRBV6-1 and J is TRBJ1-4; D is uncertain. Germline V gives CDR1 MNHNS, CDR2 SASEGT. CDR3 length equals 13 residues. The germline V and J ends were trimmed by 1 base and 8 bases, with 8 bases remaining between them. The DNA for the CDR3 is TGTGCCAGCAGTGAAGTGGCGAGGGAAAAACTGTTTTTT. Translating it yields CASSEVAREKLFF.